The 13 T cell receptor beta chains reported below all come from one sample, sequenced in a study of shared clonotypes between healthy human individuals. Sequencing was performed with immunoSEQ multiplex PCR; in TCRdb, only in-frame clones are kept and a portion is missing. This table has hundreds of thousands of clones, around 73% appearing once. The source material was memory CD4+ T cells sorted from blood. Subset specified: CD45RA-negative fraction. All receptors derive from a woman in her twenties or thirties in good health.

This chain uses TRBV4-1 with TRBJ2-1; 7 bases are a match to TRBD2. Trimming removed 1 base from V and 7 bases from J; junction bases left unmatched: 7. Germline-derived CDR1 and CDR2 are MGHRA and YSYEKL. CDR3 length: 15 amino acids. The CDR3 nucleotides read TGCGCCAGCAGCCAAGGGGGCGGGAGAGGGAATGAGCAGTTCTTC. It yields the protein CASSQGGGRGNEQFF.

V and J are TRBV5-1 and TRBJ2-5; weak D call: TRBD2 (6 bases). CDR1 is SGHRS and CDR2 is YFSETQ in the germline V gene. The V gene lost 4 bases and the J gene lost 10 bases, with 20 bases spanning the gap. There are 14 residues in the CDR3. CDR3 region: CASSLGRPAGGQYF. For the CDR3, the DNA is TGCGCCAGCAGCCTGGGACGGCCAGCGGGTGGCCAGTACTTC. The entire variable domain, with the rest obtained from reference TRBV5-1 and TRBJ2-5, is as follows: KAGVTQTPRYLIKTRGQQVTLSCSPISGHRSVSWYQQTPGQGLQFLFEYFSETQRNKGNFPGRFSGRQFSNSRSEMNVSTLELGDSALYLCASSLGRPAGGQYFGPGTRLLVL.

The CDR3 spells CASSGVAGVGEQFF. CDR3 bases: TGTGCCAGCAGTGGAGTAGCGGGGGTGGGTGAGCAGTTCTTC. The chain uses TRBV6-4 and TRBJ2-1; 9 nucleotides match TRBD2. Germline lookup yields CDR1 MRHNA and CDR2 SNTAGT. The V gene end was trimmed by 4 bases and the J gene end by 9 bases; junction bases not matched to a gene: 7. This CDR3 spans 14 amino acids.

In its sample, this clone was seen a few times. This rearrangement joins TRBV20-1 to TRBJ2-7; D unresolved. The CDR3 consists of 11 residues. The germline V and J ends were trimmed by 4 bases and 7 bases, with 11 bases remaining between them. Germline assignment: CDR1 DFQATT and CDR2 SNEGSKA (reference sequence). As DNA, the CDR3 is TGCAGTGCTATTTTTCTGGAGGAGCAGTACTTC. It encodes CSAIFLEEQYF.

The V gene is TRBV28, the J gene TRBJ2-6; TRBD2 agrees at 9 bases. The CDR3 is made up of 22 amino acids. In germline, CDR1 is MDHEN, CDR2 SYDVKM. V dropped 1 base and J dropped 0; count of bases not matched to a gene: 16. The CDR3 reads CASSLSWPRLAAKSSGANVLTF. The CDR3 DNA sequence: TGTGCCAGCAGTTTATCGTGGCCACGACTAGCGGCCAAGAGCTCTGGGGCCAACGTCCTGACTTTC.

The chain has TRBV5-4 and TRBJ2-3; D gene uncertain. CDR3 size: 14 residues. Trimming cost V 0 bases and J 2 bases, with 7 bases left between them. CDR1 is SGHNT, CDR2 YYREEE, per germline (reference sequence). CDR3 loop: CASSLDPNTDTQYF. The CDR3 region has the DNA TGTGCCAGCAGCTTGGATCCCAACACAGATACGCAGTATTTT. Looking up the rest from reference TRBV5-4 and TRBJ2-3 gives the full variable domain: ETGVTQSPTHLIKTRGQQVTLRCSSQSGHNTVSWYQQALGQGPQFIFQYYREEENGRGNFPPRFSGLQFPNYSSELNVNALELDDSALYLCASSLDPNTDTQYFGPGTRLTVL.

This chain joins TRBV6-5 and TRBJ2-2, with D possibly being TRBD2 (6 bases). Germline CDR1 reads MNHEY; CDR2 reads SVGAGI. Trimming cost V 5 bases and J 5 bases, with 9 bases left between them. The CDR3 is 13 amino acids. The DNA for the CDR3 is TGTGCCAGCAGTCATGGAGGGACCGGGGAGCTGTTTTTT. Protein sequence: CASSHGGTGELFF.

The count of this clone is one. The chain links TRBV29-1 to TRBJ1-4; D ambiguous. The V and J ends lost 1 base and 7 bases respectively, with 10 bases between them. The CDR3 is 13 residues long. Germline CDR1 and CDR2: SQVTM and ANQGSEA. This chain's CDR3 is CSVEVRGGEKLFF. The CDR3 DNA follows: TGCAGCGTTGAAGTCCGAGGAGGTGAAAAACTGTTTTTT.

The rearrangement uses TRBV19 and TRBJ2-2; the match to TRBD1 covers 10 bases. J was trimmed by 7 bases and V by 4 bases; bases with no gene match: 3. CDR1 is LNHDA and CDR2 is SQIVND in the germline V gene (reference sequence). The CDR3 covers 14 residues. Written as DNA, the CDR3 is TGTGCCAGTAGTAAGGGACAGGGGATCGGGGAGCTGTTTTTT. Protein: CASSKGQGIGELFF.

This chain connects TRBV6-1 to TRBJ2-1; maybe TRBD1 (5 bases). The germline gives CDR1 MNHNS, CDR2 SASEGT. V was pared by 0 bases and J by 12 bases, with 12 bases between. The CDR3 extends over 13 amino acids. CDR3: CASSEAGQGTQFF. The CDR3 region has the DNA TGTGCCAGCAGTGAAGCGGGCCAGGGTACGCAGTTCTTC.

The chain recombines TRBV6-4 with TRBJ2-1; D is possibly TRBD2 (5 bases). CDR1 is MRHNA and CDR2 is SNTAGT in the germline V gene. V lost 5 bases and J lost 6, with 11 bases in between. The CDR3 length is 13 residues. The CDR3 region is CASSSEGFNEQFF. CDR3 sequence (DNA): TGTGCCAGCAGTAGCGAGGGTTTCAATGAGCAGTTCTTC.

Only a few counts were recorded for this clone. The chain employs TRBV5-4 and TRBJ1-2; D uncertain. The germline V gene encodes CDR1 SGHNT and CDR2 YYREEE (reference sequence). Trimming cost V 6 bases and J 2 bases, with 8 bases left between them. CDR3 length: 12 amino acids. The CDR3 coding sequence is TGTGCCAGCACCAAGGGAAACTATGGCTACACCTTC. Its protein product is CASTKGNYGYTF.

In DNA, the CDR3 is TGTGCCAGTAGTATAGGGCGTCGACCGGGTTACGAGCAGTACTTC. It codes for CASSIGRRPGYEQYF. The V and J genes are TRBV19 and TRBJ2-7; D uncertain. The V end lost 1 base, the J end lost 4 bases, and 14 bases lay between the germline ends. The V gene's germline CDR1 is LNHDA and CDR2 SQIVND (reference sequence). This CDR3 region has 15 residues.